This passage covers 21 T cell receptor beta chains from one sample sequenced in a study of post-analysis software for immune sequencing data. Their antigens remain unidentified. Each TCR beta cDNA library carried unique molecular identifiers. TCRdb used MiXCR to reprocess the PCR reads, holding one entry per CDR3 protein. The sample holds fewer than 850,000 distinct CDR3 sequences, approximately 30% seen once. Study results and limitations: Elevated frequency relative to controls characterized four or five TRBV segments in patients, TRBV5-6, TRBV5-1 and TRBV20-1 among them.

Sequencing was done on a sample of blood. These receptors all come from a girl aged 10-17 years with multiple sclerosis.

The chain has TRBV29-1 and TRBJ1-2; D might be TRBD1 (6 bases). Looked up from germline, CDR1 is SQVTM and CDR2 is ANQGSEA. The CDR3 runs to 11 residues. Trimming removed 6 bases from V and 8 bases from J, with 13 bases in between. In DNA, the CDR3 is TGCAGCGTCCAAAAGGGGGGAGGCTACACCTTC. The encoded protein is CSVQKGGGYTF. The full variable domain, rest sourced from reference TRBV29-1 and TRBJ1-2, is SAVISQKPSRDICQRGTSLTIQCQVDSQVTMMFWYRQQPGQSLTLIATANQGSEATYESGFVIDKFPISRPNLTFSTLTVSNMSPEDSSIYLCSVQKGGGYTFGSGTRLTVV.

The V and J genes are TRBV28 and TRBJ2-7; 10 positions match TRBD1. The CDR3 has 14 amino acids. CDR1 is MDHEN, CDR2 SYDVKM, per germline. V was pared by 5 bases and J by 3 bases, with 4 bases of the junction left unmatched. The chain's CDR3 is CASSVGTGVYEQYF. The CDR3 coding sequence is TGTGCCAGCAGTGTCGGGACAGGGGTCTACGAGCAGTACTTC.

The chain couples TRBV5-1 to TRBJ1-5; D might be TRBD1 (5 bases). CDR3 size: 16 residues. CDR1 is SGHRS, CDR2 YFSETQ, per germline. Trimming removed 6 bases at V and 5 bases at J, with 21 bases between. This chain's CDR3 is CASNPYADRYYQPQHF. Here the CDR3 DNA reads TGCGCCAGCAACCCATACGCCGACAGATATTATCAGCCCCAGCATTTT.

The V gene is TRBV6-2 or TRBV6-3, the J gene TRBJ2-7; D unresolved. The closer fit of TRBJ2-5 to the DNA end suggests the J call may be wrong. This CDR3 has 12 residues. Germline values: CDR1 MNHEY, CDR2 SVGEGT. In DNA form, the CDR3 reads TGTGCCAGCTACGACCCTGGAGAGACCCAGTACTTC. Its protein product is CASYDPGETQYF.

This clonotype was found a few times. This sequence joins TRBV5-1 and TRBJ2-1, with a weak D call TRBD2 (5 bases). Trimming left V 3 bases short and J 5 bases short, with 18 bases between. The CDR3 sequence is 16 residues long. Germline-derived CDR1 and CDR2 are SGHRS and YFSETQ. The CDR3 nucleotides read TGCGCCAGCAGCTGGAGAGACTCTCCAGCGGACAATGAGCAGTTCTTC. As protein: CASSWRDSPADNEQFF.

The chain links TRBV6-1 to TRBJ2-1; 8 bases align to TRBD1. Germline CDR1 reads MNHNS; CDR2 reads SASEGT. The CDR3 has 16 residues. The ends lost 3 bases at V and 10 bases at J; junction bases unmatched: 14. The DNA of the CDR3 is TGTGCCAGCAGTGAGGCCTCAGGGGGCGTCATTTCCGAGCAGTTCTTC. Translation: CASSEASGGVISEQFF.

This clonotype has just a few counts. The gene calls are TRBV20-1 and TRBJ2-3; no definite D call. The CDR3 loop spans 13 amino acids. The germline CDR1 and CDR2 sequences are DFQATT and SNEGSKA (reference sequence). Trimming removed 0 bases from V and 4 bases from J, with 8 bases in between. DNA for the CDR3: TGCAGTGCTAGAGACCCGTGGGCAGATACGCAGTATTTT. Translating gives CSARDPWADTQYF.

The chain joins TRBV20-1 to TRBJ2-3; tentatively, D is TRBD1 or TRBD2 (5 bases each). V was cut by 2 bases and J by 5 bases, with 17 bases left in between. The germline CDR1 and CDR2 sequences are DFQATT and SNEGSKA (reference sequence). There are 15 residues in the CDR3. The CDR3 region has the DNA TGCAGTGCTAGACGAACACAGTCAGGGAGAGATACGCAGTATTTT. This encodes CSARRTQSGRDTQYF.

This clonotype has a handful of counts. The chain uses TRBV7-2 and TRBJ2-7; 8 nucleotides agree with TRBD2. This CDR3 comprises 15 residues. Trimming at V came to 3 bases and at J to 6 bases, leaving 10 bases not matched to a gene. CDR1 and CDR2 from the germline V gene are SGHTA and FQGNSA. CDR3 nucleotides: TGTGCCAGCAGCTTTTCAGCGGGAGAATTTGGCGAGCAGTACTTC. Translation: CASSFSAGEFGEQYF.

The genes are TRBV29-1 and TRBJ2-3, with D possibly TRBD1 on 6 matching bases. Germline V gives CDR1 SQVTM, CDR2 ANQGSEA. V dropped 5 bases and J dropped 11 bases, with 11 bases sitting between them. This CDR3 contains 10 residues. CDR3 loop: CSVHRERQYF. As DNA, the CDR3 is TGCAGCGTTCACAGGGAGAGGCAGTATTTT.

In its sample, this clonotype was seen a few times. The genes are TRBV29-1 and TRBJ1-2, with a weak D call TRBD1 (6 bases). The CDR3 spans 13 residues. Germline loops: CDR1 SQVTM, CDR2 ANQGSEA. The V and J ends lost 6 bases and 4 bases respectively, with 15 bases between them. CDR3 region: CSVLQGLGYGYTF. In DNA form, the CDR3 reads TGCAGCGTCCTGCAGGGGCTGGGCTATGGCTACACCTTC. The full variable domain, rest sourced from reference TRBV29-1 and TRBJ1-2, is SAVISQKPSRDICQRGTSLTIQCQVDSQVTMMFWYRQQPGQSLTLIATANQGSEATYESGFVIDKFPISRPNLTFSTLTVSNMSPEDSSIYLCSVLQGLGYGYTFGSGTRLTVV.

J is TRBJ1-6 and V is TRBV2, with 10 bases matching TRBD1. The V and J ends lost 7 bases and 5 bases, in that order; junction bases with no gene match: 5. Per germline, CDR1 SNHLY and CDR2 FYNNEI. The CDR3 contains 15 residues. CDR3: CASNGQGVNNSPLHF. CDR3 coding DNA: TGTGCCAGCAACGGACAGGGGGTTAATAATTCACCCCTCCACTTT.

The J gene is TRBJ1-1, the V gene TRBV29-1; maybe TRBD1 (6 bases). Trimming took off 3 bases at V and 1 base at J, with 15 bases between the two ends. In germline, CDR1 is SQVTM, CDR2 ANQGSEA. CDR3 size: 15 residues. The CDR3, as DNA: TGCAGCGTTGATAGGCCAGGGGCCGGGAACACTGAAGCTTTCTTT. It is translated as CSVDRPGAGNTEAFF.

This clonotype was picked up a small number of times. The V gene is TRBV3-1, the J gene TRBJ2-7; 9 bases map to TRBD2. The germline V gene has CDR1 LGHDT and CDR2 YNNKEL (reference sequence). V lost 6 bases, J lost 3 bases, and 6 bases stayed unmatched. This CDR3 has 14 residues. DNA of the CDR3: TGTGCCAGCAGGTATAGCGGGAGAGGCTACGAGCAGTACTTC. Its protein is CASRYSGRGYEQYF.

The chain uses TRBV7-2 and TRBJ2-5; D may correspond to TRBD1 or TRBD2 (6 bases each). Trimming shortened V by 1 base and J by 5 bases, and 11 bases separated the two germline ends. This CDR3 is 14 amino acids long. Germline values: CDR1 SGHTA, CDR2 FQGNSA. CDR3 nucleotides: TGTGCCAGCAGCTTAGTCCGGGGGCGTGAGACCCAGTACTTC. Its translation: CASSLVRGRETQYF.

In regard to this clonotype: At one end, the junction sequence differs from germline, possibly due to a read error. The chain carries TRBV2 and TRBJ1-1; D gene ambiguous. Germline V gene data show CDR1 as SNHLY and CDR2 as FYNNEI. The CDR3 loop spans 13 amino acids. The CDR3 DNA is TGTGCCAGCAGGGGGATCATGAACGCTGAAGCTTTCTTT. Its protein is CASRGIMNAEAFF.

CDR3 residues: CASTPGSYGYTF. The CDR3 bases are TGTGCCAGCACCCCGGGATCCTATGGCTACACCTTC. The V gene is TRBV6-2 or TRBV6-3, the J gene TRBJ1-2; D unresolved. Deletions cut 7 bases from V and 4 bases from J, with 10 bases between. Germline values: CDR1 MNHEY, CDR2 SVGEGT. The CDR3 sequence is 12 residues long.

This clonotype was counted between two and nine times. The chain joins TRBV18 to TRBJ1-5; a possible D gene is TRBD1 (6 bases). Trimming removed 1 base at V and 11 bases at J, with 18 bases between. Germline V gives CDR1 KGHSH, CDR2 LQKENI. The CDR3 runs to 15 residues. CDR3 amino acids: CASSPQGDPPSAQHF. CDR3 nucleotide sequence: TGTGCCAGCTCACCACAGGGGGATCCCCCATCGGCCCAGCATTTT.

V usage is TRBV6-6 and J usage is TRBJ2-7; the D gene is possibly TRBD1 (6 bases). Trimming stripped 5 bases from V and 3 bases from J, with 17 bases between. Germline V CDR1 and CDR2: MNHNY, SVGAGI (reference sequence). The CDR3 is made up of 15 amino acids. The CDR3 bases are TGTGCCAGCAGTAAAACCGGACAGAGCAGCTACGAGCAGTACTTC. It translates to CASSKTGQSSYEQYF.

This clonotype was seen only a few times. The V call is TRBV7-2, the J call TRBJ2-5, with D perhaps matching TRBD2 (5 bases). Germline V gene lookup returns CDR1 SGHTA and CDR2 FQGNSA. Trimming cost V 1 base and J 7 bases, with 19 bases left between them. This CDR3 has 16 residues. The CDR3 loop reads CASSLGTGKGSVTQYF. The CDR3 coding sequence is TGTGCCAGCAGCTTAGGAACGGGGAAGGGCTCAGTGACCCAGTACTTC. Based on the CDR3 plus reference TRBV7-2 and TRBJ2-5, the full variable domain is GAGVSQSPSNKVTEKGKDVELRCDPISGHTALYWYRQSLGQGLEFLIYFQGNSAPDKSGLPSDRFSAERTGGSVSTLTIQRTQQEDSAVYLCASSLGTGKGSVTQYFGPGTRLLVL.

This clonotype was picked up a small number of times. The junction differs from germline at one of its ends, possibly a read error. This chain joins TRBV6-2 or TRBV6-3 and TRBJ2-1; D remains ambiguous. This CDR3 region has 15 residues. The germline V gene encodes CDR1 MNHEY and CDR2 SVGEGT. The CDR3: CASSYARYSDNEQFF. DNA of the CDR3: TGTGCCAGCAGTTACGCGCGGTACTCCGACAATGAGCAGTTCTTC.